The clone carrying this TCR beta chain was detected only once. The antigen remains undetermined. This record belongs to a study of cytomegalovirus exposure and HLA in healthy donors. The CDR3 is made up of 17 amino acids. In germline, CDR1 is LNHDA, CDR2 SQIVND (reference sequence). Trimming cost V 4 bases and J 0 bases, with 13 bases left between them. Overall study results and limits: Available immune exposure information covered CMV serostatus only. According to a later analysis, donors in an Asian-associated ancestry cluster reportedly had fewer N-insertions than the approximately 720-donor mean.

This PCR relied on a set of 60 Vbeta primers and 13 Jbeta primers. Here immunoSEQ multiplex PCR was the method, and the copy in TCRdb shows in-frame clones only, minus some. The sample lists a few hundred thousand clones, approximately 81% seen once, with 2.9% in the top ten. There were likely unrecorded immune exposures, though donors were nominally healthy when sampled. The TCR sequence derives from a man aged 25-45 years in good health and CMV-seronegative. The J gene is TRBJ1-6, the V gene TRBV19; D may be TRBD1 (5 bases). The source material was PBMCs. For the CDR3, the DNA is TGTGCCAGTAGTAGGGGCGCGGCGAGCTCCTATAATTCACCCCTCCACTTT. Translation gives CASSRGAASSYNSPLHF.